This T cell receptor (beta chain) derives from a study of CD8+ T cells in alopecia areata. Notes on the study in general: There was only one nonresponder, so it was unclear how baseline CD8+ expansion relates to response.

Treatment meaning: oral pan-JAK inhibitor, 5-10 mg twice daily. RNA was extracted and reverse transcribed into cDNA as the sequencing template. Only in-frame clones appear in the TCRdb table, and some are missing; sequencing was by immunoSEQ multiplex PCR. The sample holds 200,000 or so clones, nearly 60% seen once. The germline V and J ends were trimmed by 3 bases and 2 bases, with 10 bases remaining between them. CDR1 LNHDA and CDR2 SQIVND come from the germline V gene (reference sequence). This CDR3 is 14 amino acids long. Remarks on this clone: What it recognizes is unknown.

The starting material was CD4+ T cells sorted from blood, obtained at week 24, from a patient treated with tofacitinib. The rearrangement links TRBV19 to TRBJ1-2; TRBD1 is a possible D gene (5 bases). The sequence was obtained from a human donor with alopecia areata. The chain's CDR3 is CASSMPGMNYGYTF. DNA of the CDR3: TGTGCCAGTAGTATGCCAGGGATGAACTATGGCTACACCTTC.